This T cell receptor beta chain is from a study of PD-L1 blockade in urothelial cancer. Looking at the study overall: In terms of prior chemotherapy, patients had received 0 to 3 regimens. Timepoints chosen for blood analysis were 3 weeks (second dose) and 6 weeks after treatment start.

Germline V gene data show CDR1 as SGHRS and CDR2 as YFSETQ. This CDR3 contains 19 residues. The J segment lost 0 bases and the V segment lost 4 bases, leaving 7 bases of the junction unmatched. TCRdb's copy holds only in-frame clones and misses some; the assay was immunoSEQ multiplex PCR. Here the sample spans over 100,000 clones, approximately 90% being singletons. Time point of the sample: peripheral blood 6 weeks after treatment start. The specimen comprised PBMCs, sampled around atezolizumab (anti-PD-L1) treatment. The V and J genes are TRBV5-1 and TRBJ2-1; 16 nucleotides line up with TRBD2. This sequence originates from a man aged 60-69 years with urothelial cancer. The CDR3 loop is CASSPGGTSGRASYNEQFF. DNA for the CDR3: TGCGCCAGCAGCCCTGGTGGGACTAGCGGGAGGGCCTCCTACAATGAGCAGTTCTTC.